Included here is one T cell receptor beta chain sequence, with context. CDR1 and CDR2 from the germline V gene are SNHLY and FYNNEI. This CDR3 spans 13 amino acids. J lost 6 bases, V lost 4 bases, and 1 base had no gene match. The method was immunoSEQ multiplex PCR; TCRdb's version includes in-frame clones alone and lacks a portion of them. The table has about 130,000 clones, roughly 83% seen once. These data belong to a study of cytotoxic CD8 clonotypes in ibrutinib-treated CLL. The sequence was obtained from a human donor with chronic lymphocytic leukemia. Source: PBMCs, taken after 12 months of ibrutinib treatment. The chain is built from TRBV2 and TRBJ1-5; 9 bases align to TRBD1. The chain's CDR3 is CASSGTGVQPQHF. The CDR3 DNA reads as TGTGCCAGCAGTGGGACAGGGGTTCAGCCCCAGCATTTT. Full variable domain (missing parts from reference TRBV2 and TRBJ1-5): EPEVTQTPSHQVTQMGQEVILRCVPISNHLYFYWYRQILGQKVEFLVSFYNNEISEKSEIFDDQFSVERPDGSNFTLKIRSTKLEDSAMYFCASSGTGVQPQHFGDGTRLSIL.